This T cell receptor (beta chain) is drawn from a study of OX40 agonist ivuxolimab in advanced cancers. Study details: Dose-escalation patients had hepatocellular carcinoma, melanoma, renal cell or head and neck cancer. Whole-study findings and limits: At 0.1 to 3.0 mg/kg, CD4+ and CD8+ blood T cells expanded clonally by week 6.

In germline, CDR1 is LNHDA, CDR2 SQIVND (reference sequence). This CDR3 spans 14 amino acids. Trimming took off 1 base at V and 0 bases at J, with 4 bases between the two ends. With regard to this clone: Its cognate antigen is unknown.

At baseline, cycle 4 day 1, and cycle 7 day 1, blood was sampled. Data came from immunoSEQ multiplex PCR; TCRdb stores just in-frame clones and leaves some out. The sample shows about 24,000 clones, less than 90% of them seen only once. This sequence originates from an adult with an advanced solid tumor such as melanoma, head and neck, liver or kidney cancer. Sequenced here: CD4+ or CD8+ T cells sorted from blood, sampled in a trial of the OX40 agonist ivuxolimab. The chain joins TRBV19 to TRBJ1-5; D ambiguous. The CDR3: CASSIVGSNQPQHF. CDR3 DNA sequence: TGTGCCAGTAGTATAGTGGGTAGCAATCAGCCCCAGCATTTT.